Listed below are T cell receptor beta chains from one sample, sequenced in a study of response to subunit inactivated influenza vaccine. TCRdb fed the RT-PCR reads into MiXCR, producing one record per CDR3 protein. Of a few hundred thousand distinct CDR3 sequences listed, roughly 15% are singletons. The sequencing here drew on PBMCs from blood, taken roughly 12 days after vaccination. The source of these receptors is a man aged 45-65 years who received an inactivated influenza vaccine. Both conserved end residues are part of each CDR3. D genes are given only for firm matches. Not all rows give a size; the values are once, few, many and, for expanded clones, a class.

TGTGCCAGCAGCTTAGCGCCGGCAACTTCCACAGAAGCTTTCTTT | CASSLAPATSTEAFF | NA | NA | TRBJ1-1 | TRBV7-2
TGCGCCAGCAGCCCCCAGGGGGCTAACAATGGCTACACCTTC | CASSPQGANNGYTF | TRBD1 | NA | TRBJ1-2 | TRBV10-2
TGTGCCAGCAGCCCCGTACGGGGGTCCAATGAGCAGTTCTTC | CASSPVRGSNEQFF | NA | NA | TRBJ2-1 | TRBV6-1
TGTGCCAGCACCAATAGCGGGGGGACTTACAATGAGCAGTTCTTC | CASTNSGGTYNEQFF | TRBD2 | few | TRBJ2-1 | TRBV6-2/TRBV6-3
TGCGCCAGCAGCCTGGTAGGGGCGGAATTTGGCGAGCAGTACTTC | CASSLVGAEFGEQYF | NA | few | TRBJ2-7 | TRBV4-1
TGTGCCAGCTCATCGGACACGAACACTGAAGCTTTCTTT | CASSSDTNTEAFF | NA | many | TRBJ1-1 | TRBV18
TGCAGTGCTAACGCAGAAAATGAGCAGTTCTTC | CSANAENEQFF | NA | few | TRBJ2-1 | TRBV20-1
TGTGCCAGCGGCTCCATAGGTGGGAATTCACCCCTCCACTTT | CASGSIGGNSPLHF | NA | once | TRBJ1-6 | TRBV12-3/TRBV12-4
TGCGCCAGCAGCCAAGATGGGCGATATGAAAAACTGTTTTTT | CASSQDGRYEKLFF | NA | NA | TRBJ1-4 | TRBV4-3
TGCAGTGCTAGAGATAGCGGGAGATCAGGCAATGAGCAGTTCTTC | CSARDSGRSGNEQFF | TRBD2 | few | TRBJ2-1 | TRBV20-1
TGTGCCAGCAGCCAAGATACAGGCAGGGGCATTGTGGAGACCCAGTACTTC | CASSQDTGRGIVETQYF | NA | few | TRBJ2-5 | TRBV14
TGCGCCAGCAGCCAAGTCATGCAGGCACCGAACACCGGGGAGCTGTTTTTT | CASSQVMQAPNTGELFF | NA | few | TRBJ2-2 | TRBV4-3
TGTGCCAGCAGCTTAGTTGGGCTAGCAGGGAATGAGCAGTTCTTC | CASSLVGLAGNEQFF | NA | NA | TRBJ2-1 | TRBV7-6
TGTGCCAGCAGTGTCGACCTCGATGGGGAGCTGTTTTTT | CASSVDLDGELFF | NA | NA | TRBJ2-2 | TRBV12-3/TRBV12-4
TGTGCCAGCAGTTTTCAGCTGGAGCAGTTCTTC | CASSFQLEQFF | NA | NA | TRBJ2-1 | TRBV12-3/TRBV12-4
TGTGCCAGCAGCCAAGATGACCTGACTAGCGGGGGGGCGTGGGATACGCAGTATTTT | CASSQDDLTSGGAWDTQYF | TRBD2 | many | TRBJ2-3 | TRBV4-2
TGCAGTGCCAAGGCGGGGGACAGGGGGTACGAGCAGTACTTC | CSAKAGDRGYEQYF | TRBD1 | few | TRBJ2-7 | TRBV20-1
TGCAGTGCTAGACTTGGGAATGAAAAACTGTTTTTT | CSARLGNEKLFF | NA | NA | TRBJ1-4 | TRBV20-1
TGTGCCACCAGTGAGTGGAACAATGAGCAGTTCTTC | CATSEWNNEQFF | NA | NA | TRBJ2-1 | TRBV24-1
TGTGCCAGCAGTCGACACCTCTGGAACACTGAAGCTTTCTTT | CASSRHLWNTEAFF | NA | many | TRBJ1-1 | TRBV6-2/TRBV6-3
TGTGCCAGCGGAACTAGCCGATACGAGCAGTACTTC | CASGTSRYEQYF | NA | NA | TRBJ2-7 | TRBV25-1
TGCGCCAGCAGCTTGAACAGGGAGTTCAATTCACCCCTCCACTTT | CASSLNREFNSPLHF | NA | few | TRBJ1-6 | TRBV5-1
TGTGCCAGCAGTATCTTTTTTTCTGAGCGGGGGACCTACAATGAGCAGTTCTTC | CASSIFFSERGTYNEQFF | TRBD2 | NA | TRBJ2-1 | TRBV12-3/TRBV12-4
TGTGCCAGCAGTTACCGCCCGAAACGCTCCTACGAGCAGTACTTC | CASSYRPKRSYEQYF | NA | NA | TRBJ2-7 | TRBV6-5
TGTGCCACCTTACGGGACGGCAAGAATGAGCAGTTCTTC | CATLRDGKNEQFF | NA | NA | TRBJ2-1 | TRBV10-3
TGCGCCAGCAGCCAAGATTTGAGTTATCATCGGTCCTACGAGCAGTACTTC | CASSQDLSYHRSYEQYF | NA | NA | TRBJ2-7 | TRBV4-1
TGTGCCAGCAGCAAAGGGCAGGTCAACTACGAGCAGTACTTC | CASSKGQVNYEQYF | NA | NA | TRBJ2-7 | TRBV7-2
TGTGCCAGCACCGGGACAGGGGACCACGAGCAGTACTTC | CASTGTGDHEQYF | TRBD1 | few | TRBJ2-7 | TRBV15
TGCGCCAGCAGCGCGGGAGTAGGGGGCACCGGGGAGCTGTTTTTT | CASSAGVGGTGELFF | NA | few | TRBJ2-2 | TRBV5-1
TGTGCCAGCGGGAGAAGCGGGAGAAACACCGGGGAGCTGTTTTTT | CASGRSGRNTGELFF | TRBD2 | few | TRBJ2-2 | TRBV2
TGTGCCAGCAGCGCAGAACCCAGGGGATGGTCCTACGAGCAGTACTTC | CASSAEPRGWSYEQYF | NA | few | TRBJ2-7 | TRBV21-1
TGTGCCAGCAGCTTAGAGTTGGGGGACGAGCAGTACTTC | CASSLELGDEQYF | NA | NA | TRBJ2-7 | TRBV7-9
TGTGCCAGCAGTAACGGACTGTTGAATGGTGAGCAGTTCTTC | CASSNGLLNGEQFF | NA | NA | TRBJ2-1 | TRBV6-2/TRBV6-3
TGTGCCAGCAGACTCCCCGGGGCTGGCTACACCTTC | CASRLPGAGYTF | NA | few | TRBJ1-2 | TRBV7-9
TGCAGTGCTAGAGATCTACTAGCGGGGACCCAAGAGACCCAGTACTTC | CSARDLLAGTQETQYF | TRBD2 | NA | TRBJ2-5 | TRBV20-1
TGTGCCAGCAGCTTAGCGGGGCAGGGGGCTTGGACTGAAGCTTTCTTT | CASSLAGQGAWTEAFF | TRBD1 | few | TRBJ1-1 | TRBV7-9
TGCGCCAGCCTCCCCGGGGTAGGGGGCATCGGCTACACCTTC | CASLPGVGGIGYTF | TRBD1 | NA | TRBJ1-2 | TRBV4-3
TGTGCCAGCAGTTACTCCCCGCTTGGGACTGAAGCTTTCTTT | CASSYSPLGTEAFF | NA | many | TRBJ1-1 | TRBV6-5
TGCGCCAGCACCGGACAGGGGACCTACGAGCAGTACTTC | CASTGQGTYEQYF | TRBD1 | NA | TRBJ2-7 | TRBV5-1
TGTGCCAGCAGCTTAGTGGCTGGGGTAGCGGGATTCTCCTACAATGAGCAGTTCTTC | CASSLVAGVAGFSYNEQFF | TRBD2 | many | TRBJ2-1 | TRBV11-2
TGTGCCACCAGCAGAGATCGAGGGGCTGGGGATGGCTACACCTTC | CATSRDRGAGDGYTF | NA | many | TRBJ1-2 | TRBV15
TGTGCCAGCAGCTTACAGGGAGCAATATCAGATACGCAGTATTTT | CASSLQGAISDTQYF | NA | many | TRBJ2-3 | TRBV7-2
TGTGCCACCAGTGTTGCTAGCGGGGGGGCTTACAATGAGCAGTTCTTC | CATSVASGGAYNEQFF | TRBD2 | few | TRBJ2-1 | TRBV24-1
TGTGCCAGCAGCCAATTTGTGGCGGGTATGGGAGGGCAGTTCTTC | CASSQFVAGMGGQFF | NA | NA | TRBJ2-1 | TRBV14
TGCGCCAGCAGCCAAGATCTCAGGACCGTCGATTACGAGCAGTACTTC | CASSQDLRTVDYEQYF | NA | many | TRBJ2-7 | TRBV4-3
TGTGCCAGCAGCTTAGCGGAGTTTGGACTAGCGGTATCCTACGAGCAGTACTTC | CASSLAEFGLAVSYEQYF | TRBD2 | NA | TRBJ2-7 | TRBV11-1
TGCGCCAGCAGCCAGGATCTAGGGAGTAGCGGGGGGGCCGAGGGTGAGCAGTTCTTC | CASSQDLGSSGGAEGEQFF | TRBD2 | NA | TRBJ2-1 | TRBV4-3
TGTGCCAGCAGTTCCAGGACAGTTTATGGCTACACCTTC | CASSSRTVYGYTF | NA | few | TRBJ1-2 | TRBV12-3/TRBV12-4
TGTGCCAGCAGTCCGGGGGTCTCTAACTATGGCTACACCTTC | CASSPGVSNYGYTF | NA | NA | TRBJ1-2 | TRBV28
TGTGCCAGCAGTTTAGCACAGACGAGGTCGGAGACCCAGTACTTC | CASSLAQTRSETQYF | NA | few | TRBJ2-5 | TRBV12-3/TRBV12-4
TGCAGCGTGGCACAGAGGGGAGGCACTGAAGCTTTCTTT | CSVAQRGGTEAFF | NA | NA | TRBJ1-1 | TRBV29-1
TGTGCCAGCGGACCTAGGGGAACTTACAATGAGCAGTTCTTC | CASGPRGTYNEQFF | NA | NA | TRBJ2-1 | TRBV9
TGTGCCGGCGGACAGGGTTCTTACGAGCAGTACTTC | CAGGQGSYEQYF | TRBD1 | NA | TRBJ2-7 | TRBV6-2/TRBV6-3
TGCAGGGGCGATACGCAGTATTTT | CRGDTQYF | NA | few | TRBJ2-3 | TRBV20-1
TGTGCCATCAGTGAGCCGCTCCGGGACAGGGACTACTTC | CAISEPLRDRDYF | TRBD1 | NA | TRBJ2-7 | TRBV10-3
TGTGCCACCAGTGATCGGGAAAACAATGAGCAGTTCTTC | CATSDRENNEQFF | NA | many | TRBJ2-1 | TRBV24-1
TGCGCCAGCAGCTTGCGGCAGGACAACACCGGGGAGCTGTTTTTT | CASSLRQDNTGELFF | NA | few | TRBJ2-2 | TRBV5-1
TGCAGTGCTATAAAGAGGGCAGGGGAAGAAAAACTGTTTTTT | CSAIKRAGEEKLFF | NA | NA | TRBJ1-4 | TRBV20-1